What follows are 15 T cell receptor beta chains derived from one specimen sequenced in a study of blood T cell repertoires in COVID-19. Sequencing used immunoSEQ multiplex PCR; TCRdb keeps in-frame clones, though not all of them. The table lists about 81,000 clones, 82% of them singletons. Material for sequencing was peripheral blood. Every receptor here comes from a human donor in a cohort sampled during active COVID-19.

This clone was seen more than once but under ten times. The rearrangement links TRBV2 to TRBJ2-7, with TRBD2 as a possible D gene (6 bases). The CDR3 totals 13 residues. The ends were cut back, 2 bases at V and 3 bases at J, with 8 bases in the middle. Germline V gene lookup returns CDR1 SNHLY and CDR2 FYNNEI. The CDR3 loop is CASSEKRVYEQYF. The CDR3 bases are TGTGCCAGCAGTGAAAAGCGGGTCTACGAGCAGTACTTC. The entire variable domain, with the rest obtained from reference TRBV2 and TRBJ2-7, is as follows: EPEVTQTPSHQVTQMGQEVILRCVPISNHLYFYWYRQILGQKVEFLVSFYNNEISEKSEIFDDQFSVERPDGSNFTLKIRSTKLEDSAMYFCASSEKRVYEQYFGPGTRLTVT.

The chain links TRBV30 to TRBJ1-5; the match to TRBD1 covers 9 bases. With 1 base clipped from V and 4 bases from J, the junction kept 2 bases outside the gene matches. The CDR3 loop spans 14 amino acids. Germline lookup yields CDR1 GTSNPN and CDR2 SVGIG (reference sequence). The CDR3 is CAWSGGQGNQPQHF. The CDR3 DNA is TGTGCCTGGAGTGGTGGACAGGGGAATCAGCCCCAGCATTTT.

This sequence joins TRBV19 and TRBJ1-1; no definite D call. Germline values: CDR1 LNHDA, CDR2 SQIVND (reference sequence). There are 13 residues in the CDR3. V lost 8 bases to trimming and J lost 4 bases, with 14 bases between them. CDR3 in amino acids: CASEEASLTEAFF. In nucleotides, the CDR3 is TGTGCCAGTGAGGAGGCCTCCCTCACTGAAGCTTTCTTT.

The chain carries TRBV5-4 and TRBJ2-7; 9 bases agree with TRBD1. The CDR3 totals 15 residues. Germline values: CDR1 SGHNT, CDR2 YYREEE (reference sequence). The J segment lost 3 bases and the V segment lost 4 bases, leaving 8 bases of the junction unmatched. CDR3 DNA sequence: TGTGCCAGCAGCCCTCGGACAGGGGAGGTCTACGAGCAGTACTTC. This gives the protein CASSPRTGEVYEQYF.

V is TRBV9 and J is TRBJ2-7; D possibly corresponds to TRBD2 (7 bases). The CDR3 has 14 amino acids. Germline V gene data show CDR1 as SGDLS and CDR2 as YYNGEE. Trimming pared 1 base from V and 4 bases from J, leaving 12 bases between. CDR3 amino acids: CASSVSGEGYEQYF. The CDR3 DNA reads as TGTGCCAGCAGCGTATCAGGGGAGGGGTACGAGCAGTACTTC. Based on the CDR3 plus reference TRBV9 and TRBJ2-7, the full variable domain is DSGVTQTPKHLITATGQRVTLRCSPRSGDLSVYWYQQSLDQGLQFLIQYYNGEERAKGNILERFSAQQFPDLHSELNLSSLELGDSALYFCASSVSGEGYEQYFGPGTRLTVT.

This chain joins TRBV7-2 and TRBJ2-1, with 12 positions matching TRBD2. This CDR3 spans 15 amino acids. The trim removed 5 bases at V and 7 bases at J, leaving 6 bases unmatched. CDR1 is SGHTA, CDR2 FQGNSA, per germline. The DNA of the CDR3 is TGTGCCAGCAGCAAAACTAGCGGGGGGATTAATGAGCAGTTCTTC. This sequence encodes CASSKTSGGINEQFF.

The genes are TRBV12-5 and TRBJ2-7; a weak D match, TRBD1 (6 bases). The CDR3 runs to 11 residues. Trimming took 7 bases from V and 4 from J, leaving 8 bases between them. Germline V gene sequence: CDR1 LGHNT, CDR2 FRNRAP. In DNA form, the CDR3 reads TGTGCTAGTGCCCAGGGGTACGAGCAGTACTTC. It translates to CASAQGYEQYF.

CDR3 nucleotides: TGTGCCAGTAGAAAACAGGGGGACCATGGCTACACCTTC. Amino acids: CASRKQGDHGYTF. The V and J genes are TRBV19 and TRBJ1-2, with 8 nucleotides matching TRBD1. The CDR3 has 13 amino acids. V dropped 6 bases and J dropped 6; count of bases not matched to a gene: 6. Germline CDR1 LNHDA, CDR2 SQIVND (reference sequence).

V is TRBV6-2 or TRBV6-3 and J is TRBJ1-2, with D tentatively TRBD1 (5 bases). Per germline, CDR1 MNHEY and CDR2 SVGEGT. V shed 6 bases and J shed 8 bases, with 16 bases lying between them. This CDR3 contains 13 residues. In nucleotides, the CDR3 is TGTGCCAGCAGCTATATCCAGGGTAACGGCTACACCTTC. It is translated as CASSYIQGNGYTF.

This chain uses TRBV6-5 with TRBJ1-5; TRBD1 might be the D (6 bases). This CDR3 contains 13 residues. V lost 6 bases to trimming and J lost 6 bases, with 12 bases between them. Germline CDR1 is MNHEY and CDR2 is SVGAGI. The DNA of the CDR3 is TGTGCCAGCAGGAACGGACAGAGTCAGCCCCAGCATTTT. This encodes CASRNGQSQPQHF.

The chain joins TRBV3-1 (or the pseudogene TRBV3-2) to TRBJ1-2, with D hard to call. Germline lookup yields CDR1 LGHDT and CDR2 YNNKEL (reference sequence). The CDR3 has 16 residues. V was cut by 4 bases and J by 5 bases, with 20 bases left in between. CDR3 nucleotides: TGTGCCAGCAGCCTCCGACCATATGCCCACTATTATGGCTACACCTTC. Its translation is CASSLRPYAHYYGYTF.

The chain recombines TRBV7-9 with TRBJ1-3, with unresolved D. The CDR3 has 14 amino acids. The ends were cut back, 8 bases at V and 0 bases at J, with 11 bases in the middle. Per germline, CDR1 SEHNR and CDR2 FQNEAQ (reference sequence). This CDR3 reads CASERAGSGNTIYF. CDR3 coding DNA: TGTGCCAGCGAAAGGGCGGGCTCTGGAAACACCATATATTTT.

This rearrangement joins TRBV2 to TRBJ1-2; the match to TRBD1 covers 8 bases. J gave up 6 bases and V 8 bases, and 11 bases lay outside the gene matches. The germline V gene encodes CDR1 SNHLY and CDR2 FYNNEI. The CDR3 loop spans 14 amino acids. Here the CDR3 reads CASQASRQGHGYTF. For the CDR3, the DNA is TGTGCCAGCCAAGCCAGCCGACAGGGGCATGGCTACACCTTC.

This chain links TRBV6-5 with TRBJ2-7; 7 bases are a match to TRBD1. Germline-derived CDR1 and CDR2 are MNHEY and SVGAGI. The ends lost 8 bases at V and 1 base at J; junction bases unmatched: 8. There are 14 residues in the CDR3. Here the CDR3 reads CASGDRAFSYEQYF. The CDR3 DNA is TGTGCCAGCGGCGACAGGGCTTTTTCCTACGAGCAGTACTTC.

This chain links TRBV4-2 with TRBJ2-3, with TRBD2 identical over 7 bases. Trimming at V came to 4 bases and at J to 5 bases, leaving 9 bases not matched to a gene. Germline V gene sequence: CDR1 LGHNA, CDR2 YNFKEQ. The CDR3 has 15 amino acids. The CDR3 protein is CASSRRLASEDTQYF. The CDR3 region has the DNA TGTGCCAGCAGCCGCCGACTAGCTAGTGAAGATACGCAGTATTTT.